The 21 T cell receptor beta chains reported below all come from one sample, sequenced in a study of blood T cell repertoires in COVID-19. Here immunoSEQ multiplex PCR was the method, and the copy in TCRdb shows in-frame clones only, minus some. The data hold about 94,000 clones, with around 67% observed a single time. Sequences were obtained from peripheral blood. Every receptor here comes from a man aged 65-85 years with COVID-19, enrolled during active disease.

V and J are TRBV19 and TRBJ2-3; the D gene is possibly TRBD2 (6 bases). Germline loops: CDR1 LNHDA, CDR2 SQIVND (reference sequence). V lost 0 bases and J lost 4, with 17 bases in between. The CDR3 spans 17 residues. CDR3 protein: CASSIDLEGLTPDTQYF. The CDR3 DNA follows: TGTGCCAGTAGTATAGATCTGGAAGGACTAACCCCAGATACGCAGTATTTT. The full variable domain, with the rest looked up from reference TRBV19 and TRBJ2-3, is DGGITQSPKYLFRKEGQNVTLSCEQNLNHDAMYWYRQDPGQGLRLIYYSQIVNDFQKGDIAEGYSVSREKKESFPLTVTSAQKNPTAFYLCASSIDLEGLTPDTQYFGPGTRLTVL.

The J gene is TRBJ2-7, the V gene TRBV4-1; TRBD2 might be the D (6 bases). V was pared by 1 base and J by 4 bases, with 17 bases between. Germline V lookup: CDR1 MGHRA, CDR2 YSYEKL. This CDR3 is 16 amino acids long. CDR3 sequence reads: CASSQGATSQRYEQYF. The CDR3 region has the DNA TGCGCCAGCAGCCAAGGAGCGACTAGTCAGCGTTACGAGCAGTACTTC.

V usage is TRBV5-6 and J usage is TRBJ2-2; 11 bases fit TRBD2. Per germline, CDR1 SGHDT and CDR2 YYEEEE. The ends lost 0 bases at V and 6 bases at J; junction bases unmatched: 4. The length of the CDR3 is 16 residues. The CDR3 sequence: CASSLVLAGGSGELFF. The CDR3 nucleotides are TGTGCCAGCAGCTTGGTTCTAGCGGGAGGATCCGGGGAGCTGTTTTTT.

The chain joins TRBV27 to TRBJ2-3; TRBD1 might be the D (5 bases). CDR1 is MNHEY and CDR2 is SMNVEV in the germline V gene (reference sequence). The V end lost 2 bases, the J end lost 6 bases, and 9 bases lay between the germline ends. The CDR3 has 13 amino acids. This CDR3 is CASSLRGSDTQYF. In DNA form, the CDR3 reads TGTGCCAGCAGTTTAAGGGGCTCGGATACGCAGTATTTT.

This chain links TRBV6-2 or TRBV6-3 with TRBJ1-1; a weak D match, TRBD1 (6 bases). CDR3 length: 13 residues. Germline values: CDR1 MNHEY, CDR2 SVGEGT. V gave up 5 bases and J gave up 7 bases, with 14 bases separating them. The CDR3 nucleotides are TGTGCCAGCAGTGAGCCGCGGACAGATGAAGCTTTCTTT. Protein sequence: CASSEPRTDEAFF.

CDR3 nucleotide sequence: TGTGCCAGTAGTATAGTAGGGGGCGGCACTGAAGCTTTCTTT. Amino acids: CASSIVGGGTEAFF. The chain combines TRBV19 with TRBJ1-1, with 7 positions matching TRBD1. CDR1 and CDR2 from the germline V gene are LNHDA and SQIVND (reference sequence). The CDR3 loop spans 14 amino acids. V trimming: 1 base; J trimming: 4 bases; junction bases outside the gene matches: 3. The full variable domain, in which reference TRBV19 and TRBJ1-1 provide the parts outside the CDR3, is DGGITQSPKYLFRKEGQNVTLSCEQNLNHDAMYWYRQDPGQGLRLIYYSQIVNDFQKGDIAEGYSVSREKKESFPLTVTSAQKNPTAFYLCASSIVGGGTEAFFGQGTRLTVV.

This clone was seen a few times. The chain recombines TRBV28 with TRBJ2-2; possible D gene TRBD1, 5 bases. Germline loops: CDR1 MDHEN, CDR2 SYDVKM. The CDR3 loop spans 13 amino acids. V gave up 6 bases and J gave up 6 bases, with 11 bases separating them. CDR3 coding DNA: TGTGCCAGCAGCGACATAGGGGCCGGGGAGCTGTTTTTT. Translation gives CASSDIGAGELFF.

The V call is TRBV28, the J call TRBJ1-2; no definite D call. The CDR3 is 13 residues long. The V gene's germline CDR1 is MDHEN and CDR2 SYDVKM. V was pared by 1 base and J by 8 bases, with 11 bases between. The CDR3 DNA is TGTGCCAGCAGTTTATCCGGGTCTCAAGGCTACACCTTC. It codes for CASSLSGSQGYTF.

The V call is TRBV12-5, the J call TRBJ2-7, with 13 bases fitting TRBD2. V lost 1 base to trimming and J lost 5 bases; unmatched junction nucleotides: 2. The CDR3 is 15 amino acids. Per germline, CDR1 LGHNT and CDR2 FRNRAP. CDR3 sequence: CASGLGTSGSDEQYF. DNA for the CDR3: TGTGCTAGTGGTTTGGGGACTAGCGGGAGTGACGAGCAGTACTTC. The full variable domain, with the rest looked up from reference TRBV12-5 and TRBJ2-7, is DARVTQTPRHKVTEMGQEVTMRCQPILGHNTVFWYRQTMMQGLELLAYFRNRAPLDDSGMPKDRFSAEMPDATLATLKIQPSEPRDSAVYFCASGLGTSGSDEQYFGPGTRLTVT.

This clone turned up a few times. This chain joins TRBV18 and TRBJ2-3; 13 bases match TRBD2. The CDR3 sequence is 20 residues long. V dropped 3 bases and J dropped 5; count of bases not matched to a gene: 17. Germline CDR1 and CDR2: KGHSH and LQKENI. CDR3 sequence reads: CASSPRTSGRAGFAEDTQYF. In DNA form, the CDR3 reads TGTGCCAGCTCACCTAGGACTAGCGGGAGAGCAGGTTTCGCGGAAGATACGCAGTATTTT.

This chain uses TRBV28 with TRBJ2-7; D not resolved. V lost 7 bases to trimming and J lost 0 bases, with 13 bases between them. The CDR3 runs 14 residues. CDR1 is MDHEN and CDR2 is SYDVKM in the germline V gene. The CDR3 here is CASKPLESSYEQYF. The CDR3 bases are TGTGCCAGCAAGCCTCTAGAAAGCTCCTACGAGCAGTACTTC.

In this sample, this clone turned up a few times. The chain employs TRBV28 and TRBJ2-3; 7 nucleotides match TRBD2. The CDR3 is 16 amino acids. J was trimmed by 7 bases and V by 5 bases; bases with no gene match: 15. CDR1 MDHEN and CDR2 SYDVKM come from the germline V gene. CDR3 amino acids: CASSPQASGPRNTQYF. CDR3 sequence (DNA): TGTGCCAGCAGTCCACAAGCTAGCGGTCCGCGCAATACGCAGTATTTT.

V gene TRBV1 combines with J gene TRBJ2-1; the table's TRBD1 call for D was not verified on the DNA. TRBV1 constitutes a pseudogene. The CDR3 has 15 residues. CDR3 protein: CTSNITGGGYNEQFF. In DNA, the CDR3 is TGCACCAGCAATATAACAGGGGGGGGCTACAATGAGCAGTTCTTC.

This chain uses TRBV7-2 with TRBJ2-7; tentative D call: TRBD2 (6 bases). Germline V gene data show CDR1 as SGHTA and CDR2 as FQGNSA. V was clipped by 5 bases and J by 7 bases, with 12 bases between them. The CDR3 covers 12 residues. The CDR3 bases are TGTGCCAGCAGCGGCGGGGTAGTTGAGCAGTACTTC. Translated, it gives CASSGGVVEQYF.

The chain recombines TRBV5-4 with TRBJ1-1, with 9 nucleotides matching TRBD1. Losses at the gene ends were 4 bases for V and 6 bases for J; bases not matched to a gene: 4. The CDR3 sequence is 13 residues long. Germline CDR1 reads SGHNT; CDR2 reads YYREEE (reference sequence). In nucleotides, the CDR3 is TGTGCCAGCAGCCCCGGGACAGGGTCTGAAGCTTTCTTT. Protein: CASSPGTGSEAFF.

Of note for this clone: The junction departs from germline at one end; a sequencing error may be responsible. The chain employs TRBV2 and TRBJ2-7; 10 bases agree with TRBD1. CDR1 is SNHLY and CDR2 is FYNNEI in the germline V gene. The CDR3 runs 12 residues. The CDR3 reads CAGRTGGYEQYF. The CDR3 DNA is TGTGCCGGCAGGACAGGGGGCTACGAGCAGTACTTC.

The chain has TRBV21-1 and TRBJ2-1; TRBD1, the D gene given by the table, was not confirmed from the DNA. TRBV21-1 is a listed pseudogene. This CDR3 has 18 residues. CDR3 DNA sequence: TGTGCCAGCAGCACCGACCCCGGACAGGACTACTCCTACAATGAGCAGTTCTTC. This translates into CASSTDPGQDYSYNEQFF.

This clone was seen a few times. The chain joins TRBV3-1 (or the pseudogene TRBV3-2) to TRBJ1-2; a weak D match, TRBD1 (5 bases). Trimming stripped 4 bases from V and 4 bases from J, with 13 bases between. This CDR3 spans 14 amino acids. The V gene's germline CDR1 is LGHDT and CDR2 YNNKEL (reference sequence). The CDR3 bases are TGTGCCAGCAGCCTCTGGGGGGAGAGCTATGGCTACACCTTC. It specifies CASSLWGESYGYTF.

This clone has just one count. The rearrangement joins TRBV7-3 to TRBJ2-1; tentatively, D is TRBD2 (5 bases). Germline loops: CDR1 SGHTA, CDR2 FQGTGA. The CDR3 contains 14 residues. The ends were cut back, 5 bases at V and 4 bases at J, with 12 bases in the middle. The CDR3 protein is CASSPQRGYNEQFF. CDR3 coding DNA: TGTGCCAGCAGCCCCCAACGGGGATACAATGAGCAGTTCTTC.

The gene calls are TRBV27 and TRBJ2-7, with 9 bases lining up with TRBD1. The V and J ends lost 5 bases and 0 bases, in that order; junction bases with no gene match: 2. This CDR3 is built from 14 residues. The germline V gene has CDR1 MNHEY and CDR2 SMNVEV (reference sequence). CDR3: CASSRQGDSYEQYF. Here the CDR3 DNA reads TGTGCCAGCAGTCGACAGGGGGACTCCTACGAGCAGTACTTC.

The rearrangement joins TRBV5-8 to TRBJ1-4, with D unclear. CDR1 SGHTS and CDR2 YDEGEE come from the germline V gene. The CDR3 is 13 residues long. Trimming cost V 0 bases and J 6 bases, with 6 bases left between them. The CDR3 DNA reads as TGTGCCAGCAGCTTGGGGCTCCATGAAAAACTGTTTTTT. It translates to CASSLGLHEKLFF.